This entry lists 21 T cell receptor beta chains sequenced from one sample in a study of cytomegalovirus exposure and HLA in healthy donors. The PCR was carried out with 60 Vbeta primers and 13 Jbeta primers. The protocol was immunoSEQ multiplex PCR, while the TCRdb copy is restricted to in-frame clones and leaves out a portion. The sample has 170,000 or so clones, around 80% seen once. The source material was PBMCs. The receptor source for this set is a man aged 18 to 30 in good health and CMV-seronegative.

This rearrangement joins TRBV29-1 to TRBJ2-5, with a tentative D call TRBD1 (5 bases). Trimming stripped 4 bases from V and 7 bases from J, with 22 bases between. The CDR3 runs 15 residues. Germline lookup yields CDR1 SQVTM and CDR2 ANQGSEA. CDR3 residues: CSVVEQASLKGTQYF. The CDR3 DNA sequence: TGCAGCGTTGTAGAACAGGCCTCCCTGAAGGGGACCCAGTACTTC.

This rearrangement joins TRBV7-9 to TRBJ2-2; D possibly corresponds to TRBD2 (5 bases). The CDR3 extends over 15 amino acids. The V end lost 3 bases, the J end lost 5 bases, and 13 bases lay between the germline ends. Germline values: CDR1 SEHNR, CDR2 FQNEAQ (reference sequence). DNA for the CDR3: TGTGCCAGCAGCTTTGAGGGCCGGGGAACCGGGGAGCTGTTTTTT. It yields the protein CASSFEGRGTGELFF.

In this sample, this clone turned up once. The junction shows a germline mismatch at one end, possibly a read error. The chain links TRBV18 to TRBJ2-1, with TRBD1 matching over 8 bases. Germline V gives CDR1 KGHSH, CDR2 LQKENI. CDR3 length: 14 amino acids. The CDR3 DNA sequence: TGTGCCAGCTCACCCACGTCGAGAAAGGACAGGGCGATCTTC. Amino acids: CASSPTSRKDRAIF.

As concerns this clone: At one boundary the junction diverges from the germline segment, which might be a read error. The CDR3 nucleotides read TGTGCCAGCAGCTTTCCGGGTCTCTATCCCTACGGGCAGTACTTC. Translation gives CASSFPGLYPYGQYF. The chain combines TRBV11-2 with TRBJ2-7; no clear D gene. The CDR3 is made up of 15 amino acids. Looked up from germline, CDR1 is SGHAT and CDR2 is FQNNGV.

The V and J genes are TRBV19 and TRBJ2-7; 7 nucleotides agree with TRBD2. This CDR3 contains 15 residues. V lost 3 bases to trimming and J lost 0 bases; unmatched junction nucleotides: 5. Germline V gene sequence: CDR1 LNHDA, CDR2 SQIVND (reference sequence). For the CDR3, the DNA is TGTGCCAGTAGTATTGCAGCGGGGAGCTCCTACGAGCAGTACTTC. This encodes CASSIAAGSSYEQYF.

The V gene is TRBV5-1, the J gene TRBJ1-5; 7 bases map to TRBD1. Germline lookup yields CDR1 SGHRS and CDR2 YFSETQ. V trimming: 4 bases; J trimming: 5 bases; junction bases outside the gene matches: 9. This CDR3 has 15 residues. For the CDR3, the DNA is TGCGCCAGCAGCCCTAGTACAGGGGTGGATCAGCCCCAGCATTTT. Its translation is CASSPSTGVDQPQHF.

This clone turned up a few times. The chain employs TRBV7-6 and TRBJ1-3; no clear D. Trimming pared 1 base from V and 8 bases from J, leaving 9 bases between. This CDR3 is built from 13 residues. Germline V lookup: CDR1 SGHVS, CDR2 FNYEAQ. The CDR3 sequence: CASSLGGEDTIYF. DNA of the CDR3: TGTGCCAGCAGCTTAGGTGGGGAGGACACCATATATTTT.

The chain combines TRBV6-1 with TRBJ2-2, with TRBD1 as a possible D gene (6 bases). The CDR3 covers 14 residues. Per germline, CDR1 MNHNS and CDR2 SASEGT. The V end lost 5 bases, the J end lost 6 bases, and 13 bases lay between the germline ends. The CDR3 sequence: CASSNRDGAGELFF. DNA for the CDR3: TGTGCCAGCAGTAACAGGGATGGTGCCGGGGAGCTGTTTTTT.

The chain combines TRBV28 with TRBJ2-3, with 12 bases aligning to TRBD2. The CDR3 has 16 residues. Trimming at V came to 5 bases and at J to 2 bases, leaving 5 bases not matched to a gene. Germline CDR1 MDHEN, CDR2 SYDVKM. CDR3 loop: CASSDGLAGYTDTQYF. DNA of the CDR3: TGTGCCAGCAGTGATGGACTAGCGGGGTACACAGATACGCAGTATTTT.

The chain has TRBV6-5 and TRBJ1-5; D is unclear. V was cut by 0 bases and J by 0 bases, with 6 bases left in between. The CDR3 is 15 residues long. The germline V gene has CDR1 MNHEY and CDR2 SVGAGI. The CDR3 reads CASSYSPDSNQPQHF. In nucleotides, the CDR3 is TGTGCCAGCAGTTACTCTCCAGATAGCAATCAGCCCCAGCATTTT.

In regard to this clone: The sample has other DNA sequences that encode this CDR3 too. CDR3 sequence (DNA): TGCGCCAGCAGCTTGGTAACAGGGAGCAATGAGCAGTTCTTC. Translated: CASSLVTGSNEQFF. The V and J genes are TRBV5-1 and TRBJ2-1; possible D gene TRBD1, 6 bases. V lost 0 bases to trimming and J lost 6 bases, with 10 bases between them. Germline CDR1 reads SGHRS; CDR2 reads YFSETQ. The length of the CDR3 is 14 residues.

The V call is TRBV2, the J call TRBJ1-5; maybe TRBD1 (6 bases). This CDR3 has 15 amino acids. Per germline, CDR1 SNHLY and CDR2 FYNNEI. Trimming cost V 6 bases and J 2 bases, with 14 bases left between them. CDR3 sequence reads: CASRPGAGGNQPQHF. As DNA, the CDR3 is TGTGCCAGCAGACCAGGGGCCGGGGGCAATCAGCCCCAGCATTTT.

The chain has TRBV13 and TRBJ1-1, with D possibly matching TRBD1 (6 bases). Trimming removed 4 bases at V and 4 bases at J, with 16 bases between. The CDR3 covers 15 residues. Germline V lookup: CDR1 PRHDT, CDR2 FYEKMQ (reference sequence). This chain's CDR3 is CASSSVGQRLTEAFF. Written as DNA, the CDR3 is TGTGCCAGCAGCTCCGTAGGACAGAGGCTCACTGAAGCTTTCTTT.

The CDR3 spells CASSQERGSNQPQHF. CDR3 bases: TGTGCCAGCAGCCAAGAGCGGGGGTCCAATCAGCCCCAGCATTTT. The chain carries TRBV4-2 and TRBJ1-5; a weak D match, TRBD1 (5 bases). V was shortened by 0 bases and J by 3 bases, with 9 bases between the two germline ends. The germline V gene encodes CDR1 LGHNA and CDR2 YNFKEQ. The CDR3 consists of 15 residues.

The chain couples TRBV19 to TRBJ2-2; D perhaps matches TRBD1 (6 bases). The CDR3 is 15 amino acids. Germline loops: CDR1 LNHDA, CDR2 SQIVND (reference sequence). Between the trimmed V and J ends, which lost 2 bases and 5 bases, there was a span of 12 bases. The CDR3 DNA reads TGTGCCAGTAGTATAACAGGGTTCTTGACCGGGGAGCTGTTTTTT. This translates into CASSITGFLTGELFF.

This clone was seen a handful of times. The chain links TRBV5-4 to TRBJ2-3; tentatively, D is TRBD2 (5 bases). CDR3 size: 15 residues. In germline, CDR1 is SGHNT, CDR2 YYREEE (reference sequence). Trimming removed 3 bases at V and 2 bases at J, with 13 bases between. The CDR3 DNA reads TGTGCCAGCAGCTCTGGAGAGGGCGTCACAGATACGCAGTATTTT. This sequence encodes CASSSGEGVTDTQYF.

The chain combines TRBV9 with TRBJ2-7; weak D call: TRBD2 (5 bases). This CDR3 has 17 residues. Germline V CDR1 and CDR2: SGDLS, YYNGEE. V was clipped by 4 bases and J by 4 bases, with 24 bases between them. CDR3 coding DNA: TGTGCCAGCAGCCCTCGTCAGCAAGCGGCCGTTTGTTACGAGCAGTACTTC. Translating gives CASSPRQQAAVCYEQYF.

The chain couples TRBV5-8 to TRBJ1-2, with D possibly matching TRBD1 (6 bases). CDR3 length: 16 residues. The germline V gene has CDR1 SGHTS and CDR2 YDEGEE. The ends were cut back, 6 bases at V and 0 bases at J, with 18 bases in the middle. The CDR3 region has the DNA TGTGCCAGCAAGACACTTAGCAGGGGCCCTAACTATGGCTACACCTTC. The encoded protein is CASKTLSRGPNYGYTF.

The chain is built from TRBV5-1 and TRBJ2-3; D not certain. V lost 5 bases to trimming and J lost 2 bases, with 3 bases between them. Germline CDR1 SGHRS, CDR2 YFSETQ. The length of the CDR3 is 11 residues. CDR3 residues: CASSNTDTQYF. The DNA of the CDR3 is TGCGCCAGCAGTAACACAGATACGCAGTATTTT.

V and J are TRBV7-3 and TRBJ2-6, with 9 positions matching TRBD2. The CDR3 consists of 19 residues. The junction had 11 bases not matched to a gene; V was cut back by 2 bases and J by 3 bases. CDR1 and CDR2 (germline): SGHTA, FQGTGA. CDR3 sequence: CASSLGPRGGGDGANVLTF. The DNA of the CDR3 is TGTGCCAGCAGCTTAGGTCCGCGGGGGGGCGGCGATGGGGCCAACGTCCTGACTTTC.

This rearrangement joins TRBV10-2 to TRBJ1-3; D gene uncertain. V was shortened by 3 bases and J by 5 bases, with 11 bases between the two germline ends. The CDR3 totals 14 residues. The germline CDR1 and CDR2 sequences are WSHSY and SAAADI. This CDR3 is CASSDLTVRNTIYF. DNA for the CDR3: TGCGCCAGCAGTGATCTCACAGTCCGAAACACCATATATTTT.